A selection of T cell receptor beta chains follows, all from one sample in a study of persistence of HIV-infected CD4 T cells. Their antigens remain unidentified. Profiling relied on immunoSEQ multiplex PCR, and the TCRdb table lists in-frame clones only, not all of them. The sample lists over 6,000 clones; 79% were seen once. Sequencing used CD4+ T cells sorted from PBMCs after 18-hour stimulation, obtained from a patient who received antiretroviral therapy. Source of these receptors: an adult woman with HIV who was CMV-seropositive. CDR3s include the opening cysteine and the closing phenylalanine or tryptophan. Fields, in order: clone size, J gene, V gene, D gene, CDR3 protein, CDR3 DNA. The D gene is left open where the match is weak. The size of a clone is reported for some rows only, either as once, few or many, or as a class for expanded clones.

abundance: few; j_gene: TRBJ1-2; v_gene: TRBV7-8; d_gene: -; CDR3aa: CASSPPGQRDGYTF; CDR3nt: TGTGCCAGCAGCCCCCCCGGTCAGCGGGATGGCTACACCTTC
abundance: -; j_gene: TRBJ1-5; v_gene: TRBV30; d_gene: TRBD1; CDR3aa: CAWSGGQGNQPQHF; CDR3nt: TGTGCCTGGAGCGGCGGACAGGGTAATCAGCCCCAGCATTTT
abundance: -; j_gene: TRBJ1-2; v_gene: TRBV29-1; d_gene: -; CDR3aa: CSVDRGLLVYGYTF; CDR3nt: TGCAGCGTTGATAGGGGCCTGCTTGTCTATGGCTACACCTTC
abundance: -; j_gene: TRBJ2-7; v_gene: TRBV7-2; d_gene: TRBD2; CDR3aa: CASSLGTSGRVAYEQYF; CDR3nt: TGTGCCAGCAGCTTGGGGACTAGCGGGAGGGTTGCCTACGAGCAGTACTTC
abundance: -; j_gene: TRBJ2-5; v_gene: TRBV25-1; d_gene: TRBD1; CDR3aa: CASSARTGAIQETQYF; CDR3nt: TGTGCCAGCAGTGCCCGGACAGGAGCAATACAAGAGACCCAGTACTTC
abundance: -; j_gene: TRBJ2-7; v_gene: TRBV18; d_gene: -; CDR3aa: CASSPRLTAYEQYF; CDR3nt: TGTGCCAGCTCACCACGTCTAACAGCCTACGAGCAGTACTTC
abundance: -; j_gene: TRBJ1-1; v_gene: TRBV30; d_gene: -; CDR3aa: CALMPRQGEAFF; CDR3nt: TGTGCCCTCATGCCCCGCCAGGGTGAAGCTTTCTTT
abundance: -; j_gene: TRBJ2-1; v_gene: TRBV2; d_gene: TRBD2; CDR3aa: CASNPRTSGSVEQFF; CDR3nt: TGTGCCAGCAACCCAAGGACTAGCGGGAGCGTTGAGCAGTTCTTC
abundance: -; j_gene: TRBJ1-5; v_gene: TRBV19; d_gene: -; CDR3aa: CASSRDGLQPQHF; CDR3nt: TGTGCCAGTAGTAGGGACGGCTTACAGCCCCAGCATTTT
abundance: -; j_gene: TRBJ2-2; v_gene: TRBV5-1; d_gene: -; CDR3aa: CASSFGGIDTGELFF; CDR3nt: TGCGCCAGCAGCTTCGGAGGAATAGACACCGGGGAGCTGTTTTTT
abundance: -; j_gene: TRBJ1-2; v_gene: TRBV6-5; d_gene: TRBD1; CDR3aa: CASSSDDRGSYGYTF; CDR3nt: TGTGCCAGCAGTTCCGATGACAGGGGGAGCTATGGCTACACCTTC
abundance: -; j_gene: TRBJ2-7; v_gene: TRBV5-1; d_gene: TRBD1; CDR3aa: CASSPSPGTGFTSYEQYF; CDR3nt: TGCGCCAGCAGCCCAAGTCCCGGGACAGGGTTTACCTCCTACGAGCAGTACTTC
abundance: few; j_gene: TRBJ1-6; v_gene: TRBV14; d_gene: -; CDR3aa: CASSRAGGSPLHF; CDR3nt: TGTGCCAGCAGCCGGGCCGGTGGTTCACCCCTCCACTTT
abundance: once; j_gene: TRBJ1-1; v_gene: TRBV11-1; d_gene: TRBD1; CDR3aa: CASSLRQGLNTEAFF; CDR3nt: TGTGCCAGCAGCCTCCGACAGGGGCTGAACACTGAAGCTTTCTTT
abundance: -; j_gene: TRBJ1-1; v_gene: TRBV10-1; d_gene: -; CDR3aa: CASSERGGTEAFF; CDR3nt: TGCGCCAGCAGTGAGAGAGGGGGCACTGAAGCTTTCTTT
abundance: -; j_gene: TRBJ2-1; v_gene: TRBV28; d_gene: -; CDR3aa: CASSLPGSSYNEQFF; CDR3nt: TGTGCCAGCAGTCTTCCAGGGAGCTCCTACAATGAGCAGTTCTTC
abundance: -; j_gene: TRBJ2-5; v_gene: TRBV12-3/TRBV12-4; d_gene: -; CDR3aa: CASRRGETQYF; CDR3nt: TGTGCCAGCAGGAGAGGCGAGACCCAGTACTTC
abundance: -; j_gene: TRBJ1-5; v_gene: TRBV28; d_gene: -; CDR3aa: CASKGDNQPQHF; CDR3nt: TGTGCCAGCAAGGGGGACAATCAGCCCCAGCATTTT
abundance: -; j_gene: TRBJ2-1; v_gene: TRBV3-1/TRBV3-2; d_gene: -; CDR3aa: CASSQMINEQFF; CDR3nt: TGTGCCAGCAGCCAAATGATAAATGAGCAGTTCTTC
abundance: few; j_gene: TRBJ2-7; v_gene: TRBV18; d_gene: TRBD1; CDR3aa: CASSQGAPYYEQYF; CDR3nt: TGTGCCAGCTCACAGGGGGCTCCCTATTACGAGCAGTACTTC
abundance: few; j_gene: TRBJ1-2; v_gene: TRBV10-3; d_gene: -; CDR3aa: CAISELQGNYGYTF; CDR3nt: TGTGCCATCAGTGAGCTGCAGGGAAACTATGGCTACACCTTC
abundance: -; j_gene: TRBJ1-1; v_gene: TRBV20-1; d_gene: -; CDR3aa: CSASGGGWGRMNTEAFF; CDR3nt: TGCAGTGCTAGTGGGGGAGGATGGGGGCGTATGAACACTGAAGCTTTCTTT
abundance: few; j_gene: TRBJ2-2; v_gene: TRBV4-1; d_gene: -; CDR3aa: CASSQDRRNTGELFF; CDR3nt: TGCGCCAGCAGCCAAGATCGCCGGAACACCGGGGAGCTGTTTTTT
abundance: few; j_gene: TRBJ2-5; v_gene: TRBV27; d_gene: -; CDR3aa: CASSRLEGETQYF; CDR3nt: TGTGCCAGCTCGCGACTGGAGGGGGAGACCCAGTACTTC
abundance: -; j_gene: TRBJ2-4; v_gene: TRBV2; d_gene: -; CDR3aa: CASSAIVGLDF; CDR3nt: TGTGCCAGCAGTGCGATAGTGGGTTTGGACTTC
abundance: -; j_gene: TRBJ2-4; v_gene: TRBV7-9; d_gene: -; CDR3aa: CASSPTTLQNIQYF; CDR3nt: TGTGCCAGCAGCCCAACGACACTCCAAAACATTCAGTACTTC
abundance: -; j_gene: TRBJ2-3; v_gene: TRBV4-1; d_gene: -; CDR3aa: CASSQDDKGHGYF; CDR3nt: TGCGCCAGCAGCCAAGATGATAAGGGACACGGGTATTTT
abundance: few; j_gene: TRBJ1-1; v_gene: TRBV6-2/TRBV6-3; d_gene: TRBD1; CDR3aa: CASSYTPGQVFPEAFF; CDR3nt: TGTGCCAGCAGTTACACTCCGGGACAGGTTTTTCCTGAAGCTTTCTTT
abundance: -; j_gene: TRBJ2-7; v_gene: TRBV28; d_gene: -; CDR3aa: CASSLWQSGTKYF; CDR3nt: TGTGCCAGCAGTTTGTGGCAATCTGGAACTAAGTACTTC
abundance: -; j_gene: TRBJ2-2; v_gene: TRBV18; d_gene: TRBD2; CDR3aa: CASSPETSGRATGELFF; CDR3nt: TGTGCCAGCTCACCAGAGACTAGCGGGAGGGCCACCGGGGAGCTGTTTTTT
abundance: -; j_gene: TRBJ1-6; v_gene: TRBV5-1; d_gene: -; CDR3aa: CASSRTGDSPLHF; CDR3nt: TGCGCCAGCAGCCGTACTGGGGATTCACCCCTCCACTTT
abundance: -; j_gene: TRBJ2-1; v_gene: TRBV5-4; d_gene: -; CDR3aa: CASSSGTLSGSGEQFF; CDR3nt: TGTGCCAGCAGCTCAGGGACCCTTAGCGGATCAGGTGAGCAGTTCTTC
abundance: -; j_gene: TRBJ1-1; v_gene: TRBV30; d_gene: TRBD1; CDR3aa: CAWSDRGDTEAFF; CDR3nt: TGTGCCTGGAGCGACAGGGGGGATACTGAAGCTTTCTTT
abundance: -; j_gene: TRBJ2-5; v_gene: TRBV3-1/TRBV3-2; d_gene: -; CDR3aa: CASSQVNGPQETQYF; CDR3nt: TGTGCCAGCAGCCAAGTAAATGGGCCCCAAGAGACCCAGTACTTC
abundance: -; j_gene: TRBJ1-1; v_gene: TRBV30; d_gene: TRBD1; CDR3aa: CAWSRQGRGTEAFF; CDR3nt: TGTGCCTGGAGCCGACAGGGGAGGGGCACTGAAGCTTTCTTT
abundance: -; j_gene: TRBJ1-1; v_gene: TRBV18; d_gene: -; CDR3aa: CASSPLARGWVNTEAFF; CDR3nt: TGTGCCAGCTCACCACTGGCCCGGGGGTGGGTGAACACTGAAGCTTTCTTT
abundance: -; j_gene: TRBJ2-3; v_gene: TRBV27; d_gene: -; CDR3aa: CASRVYWRGTDTQYF; CDR3nt: TGTGCCAGCAGGGTTTACTGGAGGGGTACAGATACGCAGTATTTT
abundance: few; j_gene: TRBJ1-1; v_gene: TRBV19; d_gene: TRBD1; CDR3aa: CASSLIGGKTEAFF; CDR3nt: TGTGCCAGTAGTCTCATAGGGGGCAAGACTGAAGCTTTCTTT
abundance: -; j_gene: TRBJ2-4; v_gene: TRBV4-3; d_gene: -; CDR3aa: CASSQDPGTPLHF; CDR3nt: TGCGCCAGCAGCCAAGACCCCGGGACTCCGTTACACTTC
abundance: -; j_gene: TRBJ1-2; v_gene: TRBV15; d_gene: -; CDR3aa: CATSRVGGIDGYTF; CDR3nt: TGTGCCACCAGCAGAGTTGGGGGTATAGATGGCTACACCTTC
abundance: -; j_gene: TRBJ2-5; v_gene: TRBV6-5; d_gene: TRBD1; CDR3aa: CASRGRQGQETQYF; CDR3nt: TGTGCCAGCAGGGGGAGACAGGGCCAAGAGACCCAGTACTTC
abundance: medium-sized; j_gene: TRBJ2-2; v_gene: TRBV28; d_gene: -; CDR3aa: CASSSPGRKNTGELFF; CDR3nt: TGTGCCAGCAGTTCTCCGGGACGGAAAAACACCGGGGAGCTGTTTTTT
abundance: -; j_gene: TRBJ2-3; v_gene: TRBV19; d_gene: TRBD1; CDR3aa: CAIPRNRGRKTDTQYF; CDR3nt: TGTGCCATCCCACGAAACAGGGGGCGAAAAACAGATACGCAGTATTTT
abundance: once; j_gene: TRBJ1-2; v_gene: TRBV9; d_gene: TRBD1; CDR3aa: CASSVVAGQGTYGYTF; CDR3nt: TGTGCCAGCAGCGTAGTTGCGGGACAGGGAACCTATGGCTACACCTTC
abundance: few; j_gene: TRBJ2-3; v_gene: TRBV7-6; d_gene: -; CDR3aa: CASSSVVDTQYF; CDR3nt: TGTGCCAGCAGCTCGGTGGTAGATACGCAGTATTTT
abundance: -; j_gene: TRBJ2-3; v_gene: TRBV7-9; d_gene: -; CDR3aa: CASSLVADTQYF; CDR3nt: TGTGCCAGCAGCCTTGTTGCAGATACGCAGTATTTT
abundance: -; j_gene: TRBJ2-7; v_gene: TRBV18; d_gene: -; CDR3aa: CASSPLHRDEQYF; CDR3nt: TGTGCCAGCTCACCACTTCACAGGGACGAGCAGTACTTC
abundance: -; j_gene: TRBJ2-5; v_gene: TRBV18; d_gene: -; CDR3aa: CASSLLAGETQYF; CDR3nt: TGTGCCAGCTCCCTCTTGGCGGGAGAGACCCAGTACTTC
abundance: -; j_gene: TRBJ1-3; v_gene: TRBV6-4; d_gene: -; CDR3aa: CASSDPSYSGNTIYF; CDR3nt: TGTGCCAGCAGTGACCCGTCTTACTCTGGAAACACCATATATTTT
abundance: -; j_gene: TRBJ2-7; v_gene: TRBV6-5; d_gene: TRBD2; CDR3aa: CASSLAGGRSSYEQYF; CDR3nt: TGTGCCAGCAGTTTAGCGGGGGGGAGGAGCTCCTACGAGCAGTACTTC
abundance: once; j_gene: TRBJ1-6; v_gene: TRBV7-9; d_gene: TRBD1; CDR3aa: CASSSTGEGSPLHF; CDR3nt: TGTGCCAGCAGCTCCACAGGGGAGGGGTCACCCCTCCACTTT
abundance: few; j_gene: TRBJ1-6; v_gene: TRBV7-2; d_gene: -; CDR3aa: CASSSRTGWSSPLHF; CDR3nt: TGTGCCAGCAGCTCCCGTACAGGGTGGAGTTCACCCCTCCACTTT
abundance: few; j_gene: TRBJ2-2; v_gene: TRBV25-1; d_gene: TRBD1; CDR3aa: CASSGDRGRGGELFF; CDR3nt: TGTGCCAGCAGTGGAGACAGGGGGCGAGGCGGGGAGCTGTTTTTT
abundance: -; j_gene: TRBJ2-3; v_gene: TRBV10-3; d_gene: -; CDR3aa: CAIRGAFSTDTQYF; CDR3nt: TGTGCCATCAGGGGCGCTTTTAGCACAGATACGCAGTATTTT